The present entry profiles one T cell receptor (beta chain) with its context. Its matching antigen is unknown. The sample is drawn from a study of cytomegalovirus exposure and HLA in healthy donors. Study-level background: Earlier sequencing of approximately 180 million T cells yielded approximately 100 million unique TCR beta sequences. A data release that came early held approximately 85 million unique TCRs from HLA-typed donors.

This CDR3 is built from 17 residues. Germline lookup yields CDR1 SGHTA and CDR2 FQGNSA. Trimming pared 5 bases from V and 0 bases from J, leaving 17 bases between. General observations from the study: The study put 150 to 200 TCR beta chains on its list as cytomegalovirus-associated. Through in vitro validation, a few CMV-associated chains were shown to be specific for CMV antigens.

Primers for the PCR totalled 60 Vbeta and 13 Jbeta. Here immunoSEQ multiplex PCR was the method, and the copy in TCRdb shows in-frame clones only, minus some. The sample has around 130,000 clones; more than 65% are singletons. This receptor was taken from a woman in her late teens or twenties in good health and CMV-seropositive. The chain joins TRBV7-2 to TRBJ1-5, with D possibly TRBD1 on 6 matching bases. Source material: PBMCs. The CDR3 loop reads CASSPFDRSYSNQPQHF. DNA for the CDR3: TGTGCCAGCAGCCCCTTCGACAGGTCATATAGCAATCAGCCCCAGCATTTT.